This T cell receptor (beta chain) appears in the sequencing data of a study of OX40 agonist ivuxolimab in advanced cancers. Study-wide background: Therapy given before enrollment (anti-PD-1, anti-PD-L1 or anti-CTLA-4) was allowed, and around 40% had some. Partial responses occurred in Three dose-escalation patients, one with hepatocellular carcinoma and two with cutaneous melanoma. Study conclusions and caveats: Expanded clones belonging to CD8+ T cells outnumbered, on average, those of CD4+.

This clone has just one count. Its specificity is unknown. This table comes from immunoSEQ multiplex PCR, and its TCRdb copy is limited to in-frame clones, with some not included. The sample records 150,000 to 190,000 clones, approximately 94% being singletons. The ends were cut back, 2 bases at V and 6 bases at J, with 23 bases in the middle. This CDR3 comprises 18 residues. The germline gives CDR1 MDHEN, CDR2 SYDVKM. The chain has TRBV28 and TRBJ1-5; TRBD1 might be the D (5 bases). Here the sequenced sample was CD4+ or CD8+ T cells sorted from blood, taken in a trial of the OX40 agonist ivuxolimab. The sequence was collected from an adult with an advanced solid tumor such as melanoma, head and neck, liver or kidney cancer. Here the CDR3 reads CASSLVRQGRLGGQPQHF. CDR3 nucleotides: TGTGCCAGCAGTTTAGTCCGGCAGGGAAGGCTGGGGGGTCAGCCCCAGCATTTT.